This is a list of T cell receptor beta chains from one sample in a study of blood T cell repertoires in COVID-19. The method was immunoSEQ multiplex PCR; TCRdb's version includes in-frame clones alone and lacks a portion of them. The table shows fewer than 65,000 clones, with more than 80% occurring only once. Specimen: peripheral blood. The receptors were sampled from a woman aged 55-69 years with COVID-19, enrolled during active disease. Both conserved end residues are trimmed from each CDR3. The order of the fields is CDR3 length, V gene, J gene, CDR3 protein.

length: 12; V: TRBV7-9; J: TRBJ1-2; CDR3: ASSLESRSTGYT
length: 12; V: TRBV19; J: TRBJ2-7; CDR3: ASSIGPEGYEQY
length: 11; V: TRBV19; J: TRBJ2-7; CDR3: ASSIGQDYEQY
length: 13; V: TRBV19; J: TRBJ1-2; CDR3: ASSITGTKNYGYT
length: 14; V: TRBV6-1; J: TRBJ1-1; CDR3: ASSGDNRGVDRLAF
length: 12; V: TRBV19; J: TRBJ2-3; CDR3: ASSMSPGTDTQY
length: 12; V: TRBV6-5; J: TRBJ1-6; CDR3: ASSLGQGNSPLH
length: 8; V: TRBV30; J: TRBJ1-5; CDR3: ALGDQPQH
length: 12; V: TRBV30; J: TRBJ1-5; CDR3: AWSLRGSRQPQH
length: 14; V: TRBV4-2; J: TRBJ2-2; CDR3: ASSQGARDYTGELF
length: 15; V: TRBV27; J: TRBJ1-2; CDR3: ASSLSLIGAGARGYT
length: 13; V: TRBV2; J: TRBJ2-5; CDR3: ASSEDGTGTETQY
length: 13; V: TRBV19; J: TRBJ2-1; CDR3: ASQVTDRAEDEQF
length: 11; V: TRBV19; J: TRBJ1-1; CDR3: ASSISGVYEAF
length: 11; V: TRBV27; J: TRBJ2-7; CDR3: ASSFGLAGEQY
length: 12; V: TRBV5-4; J: TRBJ1-1; CDR3: ASSLEGARTEAF
length: 12; V: TRBV4-3; J: TRBJ1-2; CDR3: ASSQEEQGEGYT
length: 10; V: TRBV7-9; J: TRBJ2-1; CDR3: ASSPQQSSGF
length: 13; V: TRBV24-1; J: TRBJ2-3; CDR3: ATSDGLAGADTQY
length: 12; V: TRBV7-3; J: TRBJ2-2; CDR3: ASSRDSSTGELF
length: 9; V: TRBV6-2/TRBV6-3; J: TRBJ2-7; CDR3: ASSLTYEQY
length: 13; V: TRBV4-3; J: TRBJ1-1; CDR3: ASSKKGVQNTEAF
length: 13; V: TRBV30; J: TRBJ2-2; CDR3: AWSVLGRSAGELF
length: 14; V: TRBV2; J: TRBJ2-5; CDR3: ASSADRQGPRETQY
length: 13; V: TRBV12-5; J: TRBJ1-4; CDR3: ASGLGQAYNEKLF
length: 15; V: TRBV4-2; J: TRBJ2-7; CDR3: ASSQGGLADHGYEQY
length: 13; V: TRBV5-1; J: TRBJ1-1; CDR3: ASSLGGQLNTEAF
length: 14; V: TRBV15; J: TRBJ2-6; CDR3: ATSRDDKSGANVLT
length: 11; V: TRBV9; J: TRBJ2-5; CDR3: ASSPSPQETQY
length: 14; V: TRBV7-9; J: TRBJ2-1; CDR3: ASSRRRSSSYNEQF
length: 13; V: TRBV9; J: TRBJ1-3; CDR3: ASSTRTGERNTIY
length: 11; V: TRBV3-1/TRBV3-2; J: TRBJ1-1; CDR3: ASSHTGGTEAF
length: 11; V: TRBV19; J: TRBJ2-5; CDR3: ASSIQGAKTQY
length: 13; V: TRBV5-6; J: TRBJ2-7; CDR3: ASSWDLGAAGEQY
length: 12; V: TRBV7-2; J: TRBJ1-6; CDR3: ASSLLQSNSPLH
length: 12; V: TRBV5-8; J: TRBJ1-1; CDR3: ASSSDRVDTEAF
length: 11; V: TRBV29-1; J: TRBJ2-2; CDR3: SVALSEAGELF
length: 12; V: TRBV9; J: TRBJ1-1; CDR3: ASSGPLTGTEAF
length: 13; V: TRBV6-2/TRBV6-3; J: TRBJ1-5; CDR3: ASSSTGFRNQPQH
length: 11; V: TRBV28; J: TRBJ2-2; CDR3: ASSQPLPGELF
length: 12; V: TRBV9; J: TRBJ1-1; CDR3: ASSAWTGGTEAF
length: 12; V: TRBV15; J: TRBJ1-5; CDR3: ATSLDRGDQPQH
length: 14; V: TRBV4-3; J: TRBJ2-1; CDR3: ASSQKGLAGDNEQF
length: 14; V: TRBV24-1; J: TRBJ2-1; CDR3: ATSDWTSGGRDEQF
length: 13; V: TRBV9; J: TRBJ1-4; CDR3: ASSVGSATNEKLF
length: 12; V: TRBV2; J: TRBJ2-2; CDR3: ATLGGIDTGELF